The clone carrying this T cell receptor (beta chain) was seen a single time. What it binds is unknown. Preterm samples came from extremely preterm deliveries at roughly 22-29 weeks. The sample holds sorted live naive CD8+ CD45RA+CCR7+ T cells. TCRdb keeps only in-frame clones here, not all; method: immunoSEQ multiplex PCR. The sample contains a few thousand clones, more than 90% of which appear only once. This specimen belongs to a study of naive CD8 T cells in extremely preterm neonates. General study results and limits: Preterm neonates shared more CDR3 nucleotide sequences (about 2.5%) than older groups. Preterm infants showed shorter CDR3s, fewer N additions and less trimming than older groups.

V shed 8 bases, J shed 6 bases, and the junction held 8 bases outside the gene matches. CDR1 and CDR2 from the germline V gene are SQVTM and ANQGSEA. The CDR3 runs 13 residues. The clonotype was recovered from a boy who was born preterm. The chain couples TRBV29-1 to TRBJ1-1; 11 positions match TRBD1. The material sequenced was naive CD8+ T cells from cord blood. CDR3 coding DNA: TGCAGCACCGGACAGGGGGCGAGGGCTGAAGCTTTCTTT. Residues: CSTGQGARAEAFF.